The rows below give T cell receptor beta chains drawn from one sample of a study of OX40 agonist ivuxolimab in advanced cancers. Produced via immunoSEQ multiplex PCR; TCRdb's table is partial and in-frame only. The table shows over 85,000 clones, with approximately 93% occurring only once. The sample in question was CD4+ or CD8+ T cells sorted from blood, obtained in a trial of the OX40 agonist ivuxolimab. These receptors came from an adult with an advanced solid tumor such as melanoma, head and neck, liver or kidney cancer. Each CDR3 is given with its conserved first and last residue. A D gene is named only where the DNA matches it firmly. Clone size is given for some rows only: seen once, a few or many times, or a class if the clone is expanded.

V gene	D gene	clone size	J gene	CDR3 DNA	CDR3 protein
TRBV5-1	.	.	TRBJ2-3	TGCGCCAGCAGCTTGGGGGGCACAGATACGCAGTATTTT	CASSLGGTDTQYF
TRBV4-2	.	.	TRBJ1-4	TGTGCCAGCAGCCAAAGAGATGAAAAACTGTTTTTT	CASSQRDEKLFF
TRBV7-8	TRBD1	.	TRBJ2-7	TGTGCCAGCAGCCCTAGGGCGGACAGGGCCAAGGAGTACTTC	CASSPRADRAKEYF
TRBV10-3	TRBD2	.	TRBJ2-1	TGTGCCATCAGACCGACTAGCGGGGGGGAAGAGCAGTTCTTC	CAIRPTSGGEEQFF
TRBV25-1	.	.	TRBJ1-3	TGTGCCAGCAGGGAGGGTGGGCGAAACTCTGGAAACACCATATATTTT	CASREGGRNSGNTIYF
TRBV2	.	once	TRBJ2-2	TGTGCCAGCAGATTTGCATTCCTAACCGGGGAGCTGTTTTTT	CASRFAFLTGELFF
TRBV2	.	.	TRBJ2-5	TGTGCCAGCAGTGTGGGAGAGACCCAGTACTTC	CASSVGETQYF
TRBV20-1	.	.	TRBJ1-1	TGCAGTGAAGGTAGAGGCACTGAAGCTTTCTTT	CSEGRGTEAFF
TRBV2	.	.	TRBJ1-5	TGTGCCAGCAGTGTGGATAGCAATCAGCCCCAGCATTTT	CASSVDSNQPQHF
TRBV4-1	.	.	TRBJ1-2	TGCGCCAGCAGCCAAACCCATGGACAGTCCTATGGCTACACCTTC	CASSQTHGQSYGYTF
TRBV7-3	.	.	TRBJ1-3	TGTGCCAGCAGCTTGACGGGGGGTGGAAACACCATATATTTT	CASSLTGGGNTIYF
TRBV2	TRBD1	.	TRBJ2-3	TGTGCCAGCAGTGGGGACAGGGGAACAGATACGCAGTATTTT	CASSGDRGTDTQYF
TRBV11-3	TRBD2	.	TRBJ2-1	TGTGCCAGCAGCTTAGGAGGGGCTAGCGGTTACAATGAGCAGTTCTTC	CASSLGGASGYNEQFF
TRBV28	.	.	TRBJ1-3	TGTGCCAGCAGTTTCTCTGGAAACACCATATATTTT	CASSFSGNTIYF
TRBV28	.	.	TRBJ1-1	TGTGCCAGCAGTTTGGGGAACACTGAAGCTTTCTTT	CASSLGNTEAFF
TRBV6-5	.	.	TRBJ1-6	TGTGCCAGCGCCCCCGGACAGTCGGCTTCACCCCTCCACTTT	CASAPGQSASPLHF
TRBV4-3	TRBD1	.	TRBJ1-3	TGCGCCAGCAGCCAAAACAGGGGCCCTGGAAACACCATATATTTT	CASSQNRGPGNTIYF
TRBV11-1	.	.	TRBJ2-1	TGTGCCAGCATTTCTACAGCCTACAATGAGCAGTTCTTC	CASISTAYNEQFF
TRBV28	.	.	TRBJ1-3	TGTGCCAGCTGGGCCGGGACACAAATTGGAAACACCATATATTTT	CASWAGTQIGNTIYF
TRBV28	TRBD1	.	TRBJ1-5	TGTGCCAGCAGTTCAGACAGGGAGATCGGTCAGCCCCAGCATTTT	CASSSDREIGQPQHF
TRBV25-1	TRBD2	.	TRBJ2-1	TGTGCCAGCAGTGGGGCGGGAGGGCCCCCCGAGCAGTTCTTC	CASSGAGGPPEQFF
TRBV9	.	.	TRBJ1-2	TGTGCCAGCAGCGTAGGTTCAGACCCATGGGAGGGCTACACCTTC	CASSVGSDPWEGYTF
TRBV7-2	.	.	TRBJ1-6	TGTGCCAGCAGCCAGAAGAGCTCCTATAATTCACCCCTCCACTTT	CASSQKSSYNSPLHF
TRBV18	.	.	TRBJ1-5	TGTGCCAGCTCACTTCTGGGCCGGTATAGCAATCAGCCCCAGCATTTT	CASSLLGRYSNQPQHF
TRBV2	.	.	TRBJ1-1	TGTGCCAGCAATTACGGGGTTGATGAAGCTTTCTTT	CASNYGVDEAFF
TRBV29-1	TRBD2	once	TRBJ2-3	TGCAGCGTTGTCGGGAATTGGGCGGGAGTCAGCACAGATACGCAGTATTTT	CSVVGNWAGVSTDTQYF
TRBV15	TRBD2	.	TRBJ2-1	TGTGCCACCAGTTTGGCGGGAGGAGAGGGGGGTGAGCAGTTCTTC	CATSLAGGEGGEQFF
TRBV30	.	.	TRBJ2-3	TGTGCCTGGAGTGTACTGGCAGGGAGGACAGATACGCAGTATTTT	CAWSVLAGRTDTQYF
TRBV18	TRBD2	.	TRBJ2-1	TGTGCCAGCTCACCCATGACTAGCGGGAGTCAGGGGAATGAGCAGTTCTTC	CASSPMTSGSQGNEQFF
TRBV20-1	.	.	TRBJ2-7	TGCAGTGCTAGGGAAGATTACGAGCAGTACTTC	CSAREDYEQYF
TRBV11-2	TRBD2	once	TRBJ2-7	TGTGCCAGCAGCTTAGTCCCAGCGGGGGGGATATACGAGCAGTACTTC	CASSLVPAGGIYEQYF
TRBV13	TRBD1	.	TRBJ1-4	TGTGCCAGCAGCGGGCGCCGGGACAGGGGTACTAATGAAAAACTGTTTTTT	CASSGRRDRGTNEKLFF
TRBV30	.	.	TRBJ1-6	TGTGCCTGGACCCCCCCAGGGGCGGGAACCTATAATTCACCCCTCCACTTT	CAWTPPGAGTYNSPLHF
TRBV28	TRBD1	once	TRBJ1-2	TGTGCCAGCAGCTTGGACAGGAACTATGGCTACACCTTC	CASSLDRNYGYTF
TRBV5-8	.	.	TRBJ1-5	TGTGCCAGCAGATCTAAGGGGCGACGGCCCCAGCATTTT	CASRSKGRRPQHF
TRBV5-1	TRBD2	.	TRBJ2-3	TGCGCCAGCAGCCAAGGGACTAGCGGGAACGCAGATACGCAGTATTTT	CASSQGTSGNADTQYF
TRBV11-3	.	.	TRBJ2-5	TGTGCCAGCAGCTTCTTGGAGACCCAGTACTTC	CASSFLETQYF
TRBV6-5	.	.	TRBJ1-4	TGTGCCAGCAGTTACAGGAAGGGTTGGGAAAAACTGTTTTTT	CASSYRKGWEKLFF
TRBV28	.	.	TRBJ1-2	TGTGCCAGCAGTTCCAGGTGGGGCTACACCTTC	CASSSRWGYTF
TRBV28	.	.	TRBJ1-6	TGTGCCAGCATGTTGGGGGCTGGATCACCCCTCCACTTT	CASMLGAGSPLHF
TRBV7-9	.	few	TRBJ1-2	TGTGCCAGCAGCCCCTGGAGGGGTCATGGCTACACCTTC	CASSPWRGHGYTF
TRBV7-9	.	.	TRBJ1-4	TGTGCCAGCAGCTTAACCAGGGTCAGTGAAAAACTGTTTTTT	CASSLTRVSEKLFF
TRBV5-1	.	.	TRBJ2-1	TGCGCCAGCAGCTTATTTGGGGGCGACAATGAGCAGTTCTTC	CASSLFGGDNEQFF
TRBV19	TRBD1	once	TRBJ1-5	TGTGCCAGTAGTAGACACGGGACAGGCTCCAATCAGCCCCAGCATTTT	CASSRHGTGSNQPQHF
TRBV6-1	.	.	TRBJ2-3	TGTGCCAGCGGGGTGGGCTGGGACGGAGATACGCAGTATTTT	CASGVGWDGDTQYF
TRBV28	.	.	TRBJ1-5	TGTGCCAGCAGTCCCTGGACAGTAATTTCAAATAGCAATCAGCCCCAGCATTTT	CASSPWTVISNSNQPQHF
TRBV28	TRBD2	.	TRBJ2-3	TGTGCCAGCTCGGGACTAGCGGGAGGACAGGCGAGGACAGATACGCAGTATTTT	CASSGLAGGQARTDTQYF
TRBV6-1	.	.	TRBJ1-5	TGTGCCAGCAGTGTAGAGGGTTACGGACCCCAGCATTTT	CASSVEGYGPQHF
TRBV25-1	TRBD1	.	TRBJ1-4	TGTGCCAGCAGTGATACCACCGGGACAGCAGATGAAAAACTGTTTTTT	CASSDTTGTADEKLFF
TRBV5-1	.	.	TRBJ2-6	TGCGCCAGCAGCTTGACAGTAGCTGGGGCCAACGTCCTGACTTTC	CASSLTVAGANVLTF
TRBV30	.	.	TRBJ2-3	TGTGCCTGGAGTCTCGGACCACAAGGGATGGCAGATACGCAGTATTTT	CAWSLGPQGMADTQYF
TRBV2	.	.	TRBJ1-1	TGTGCCAGCAGATACACTGAAGCTTTCTTT	CASRYTEAFF
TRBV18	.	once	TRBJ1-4	TGTGCCAGCTCAACCACAGGGTCCGGTACTAATGAAAAACTGTTTTTT	CASSTTGSGTNEKLFF
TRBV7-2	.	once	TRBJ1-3	TGTGCCAGCAGCTTAAAGGGGGTAGTGTCTGGAAACACCATATATTTT	CASSLKGVVSGNTIYF
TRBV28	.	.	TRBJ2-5	TGTGCCAGCAGTTTCCCAGGGGAAAGGAAGACCCAGTACTTC	CASSFPGERKTQYF